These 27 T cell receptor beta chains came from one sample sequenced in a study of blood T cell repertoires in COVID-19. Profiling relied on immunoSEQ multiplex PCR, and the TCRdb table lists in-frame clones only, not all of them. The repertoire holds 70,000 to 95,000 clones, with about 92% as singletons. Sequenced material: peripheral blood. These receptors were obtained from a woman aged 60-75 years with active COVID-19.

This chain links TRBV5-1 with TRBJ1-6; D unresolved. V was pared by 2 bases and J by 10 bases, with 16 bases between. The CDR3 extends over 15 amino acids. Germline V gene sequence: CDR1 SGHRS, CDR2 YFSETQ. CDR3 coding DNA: TGCGCCAGCAGCTTACGTGCGGAGGTAGGCTCACCCCTCCACTTT. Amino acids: CASSLRAEVGSPLHF.

The CDR3 nucleotides read TGTGCCAGCACCTTTGGGACAGAAGATTCACCCCTCCACTTT. Its translation: CASTFGTEDSPLHF. This sequence joins TRBV7-2 and TRBJ1-6; TRBD1 agrees at 7 bases. The J segment lost 8 bases and the V segment lost 7 bases, leaving 8 bases of the junction unmatched. The CDR3 is made up of 14 amino acids. Per germline, CDR1 SGHTA and CDR2 FQGNSA.

In DNA, the CDR3 is TGTGCCAGCAGGGAACAGGGGGACGGCTATGGCTACACCTTC. Its translation is CASREQGDGYGYTF. The chain is built from TRBV28 and TRBJ1-2, with 8 bases lining up with TRBD1. The CDR3 runs 14 residues. Losses at the gene ends were 6 bases for V and 4 bases for J; bases not matched to a gene: 7. Germline CDR1 MDHEN, CDR2 SYDVKM.

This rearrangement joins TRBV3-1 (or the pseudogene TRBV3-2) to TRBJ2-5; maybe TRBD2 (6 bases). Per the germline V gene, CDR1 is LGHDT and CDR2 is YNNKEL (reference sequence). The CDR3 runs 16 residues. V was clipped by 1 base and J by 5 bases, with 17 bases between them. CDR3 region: CASSQGSPAGGETQYF. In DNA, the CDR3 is TGTGCCAGCAGCCAAGGTTCTCCGGCTGGGGGGGAGACCCAGTACTTC.

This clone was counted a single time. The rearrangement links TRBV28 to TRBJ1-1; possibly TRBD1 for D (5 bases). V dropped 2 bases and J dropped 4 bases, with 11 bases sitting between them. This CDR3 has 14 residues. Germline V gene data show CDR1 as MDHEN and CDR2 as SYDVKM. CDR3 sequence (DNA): TGTGCCAGCAGTTTACGACAGACCCGCACTGAAGCTTTCTTT. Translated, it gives CASSLRQTRTEAFF.

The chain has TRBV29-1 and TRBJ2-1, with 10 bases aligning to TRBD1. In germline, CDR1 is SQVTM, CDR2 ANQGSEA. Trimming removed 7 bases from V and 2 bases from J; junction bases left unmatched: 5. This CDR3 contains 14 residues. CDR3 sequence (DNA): TGCAGCGCGCCCGGACAGGGGGCCTACAATGAGCAGTTCTTC. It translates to CSAPGQGAYNEQFF.

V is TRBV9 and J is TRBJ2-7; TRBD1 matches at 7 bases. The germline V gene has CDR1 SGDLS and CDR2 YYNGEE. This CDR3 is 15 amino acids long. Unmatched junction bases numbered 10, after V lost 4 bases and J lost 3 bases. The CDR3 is CASSFTGTEFYEQYF. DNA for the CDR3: TGTGCCAGCAGCTTTACCGGGACAGAGTTCTACGAGCAGTACTTC.

The DNA of the CDR3 is TGTGCCAGTAGGGGTTCGGTCGGAAACACCATATATTTT. Its translation is CASRGSVGNTIYF. The J gene is TRBJ1-3, the V gene TRBV3-1 (or the pseudogene TRBV3-2), with a tentative D call TRBD1 (5 bases). The CDR3 runs to 13 residues. Germline-derived CDR1 and CDR2 are LGHDT and YNNKEL (reference sequence). Trimming cost V 9 bases and J 4 bases, with 13 bases left between them.

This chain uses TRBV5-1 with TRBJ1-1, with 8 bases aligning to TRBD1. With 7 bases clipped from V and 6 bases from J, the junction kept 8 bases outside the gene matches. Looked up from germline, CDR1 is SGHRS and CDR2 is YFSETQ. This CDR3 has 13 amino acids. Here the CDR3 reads CASGLDRVSEAFF. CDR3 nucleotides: TGCGCCAGCGGCCTGGACAGGGTTTCTGAAGCTTTCTTT.

CDR3 protein: CAIYTGGGTNQPQHF. The CDR3 coding sequence is TGTGCCATCTATACAGGGGGTGGTACCAATCAGCCCCAGCATTTT. The rearrangement links TRBV28 to TRBJ1-5; 8 bases align to TRBD1. The germline V gene has CDR1 MDHEN and CDR2 SYDVKM. J was trimmed by 3 bases and V by 10 bases; bases with no gene match: 11. CDR3 length equals 15 residues.

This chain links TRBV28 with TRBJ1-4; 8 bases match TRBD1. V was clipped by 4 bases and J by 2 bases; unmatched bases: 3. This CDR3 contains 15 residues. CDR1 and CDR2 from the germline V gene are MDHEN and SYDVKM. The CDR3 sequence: CASSSWTGTNEKLFF. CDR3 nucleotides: TGTGCCAGCAGTTCTTGGACAGGGACTAATGAAAAACTGTTTTTT.

The CDR3 bases are TGTGCCAGCATCAATAACGCGGGGGGCACAGATACGCAGTATTTT. It is translated as CASINNAGGTDTQYF. V usage is TRBV28 and J usage is TRBJ2-3, with TRBD2 matching over 7 bases. CDR1 and CDR2 (germline): MDHEN, SYDVKM. V was pared by 7 bases and J by 1 base, with 8 bases of the junction left unmatched. The CDR3 is 15 residues long.

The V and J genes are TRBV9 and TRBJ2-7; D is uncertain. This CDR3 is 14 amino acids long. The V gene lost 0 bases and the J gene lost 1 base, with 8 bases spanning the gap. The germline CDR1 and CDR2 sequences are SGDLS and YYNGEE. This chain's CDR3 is CASSVDYESYEQYF. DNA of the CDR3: TGTGCCAGCAGCGTAGACTATGAGTCCTACGAGCAGTACTTC.

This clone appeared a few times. In DNA, the CDR3 is TGTGCCAGCAGGACGAGCGGGACAGGGCAACGAGATACGCAGTATTTT. Protein: CASRTSGTGQRDTQYF. The J gene is TRBJ2-3, the V gene TRBV28; the match to TRBD1 covers 9 bases. Trimming removed 6 bases from V and 5 bases from J; junction bases left unmatched: 12. CDR1 and CDR2 from the germline V gene are MDHEN and SYDVKM. The CDR3 length is 16 residues.

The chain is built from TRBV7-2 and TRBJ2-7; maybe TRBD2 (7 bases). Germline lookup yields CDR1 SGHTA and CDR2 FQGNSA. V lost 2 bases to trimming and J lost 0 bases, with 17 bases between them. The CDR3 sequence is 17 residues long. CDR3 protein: CASSLSAGAVNSYEQYF. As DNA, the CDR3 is TGTGCCAGCAGCTTATCTGCGGGGGCCGTAAACTCCTACGAGCAGTACTTC.

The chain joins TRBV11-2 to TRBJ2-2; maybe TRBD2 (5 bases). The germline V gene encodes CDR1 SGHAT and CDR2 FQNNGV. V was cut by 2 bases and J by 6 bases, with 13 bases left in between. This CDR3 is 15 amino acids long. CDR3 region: CASSLRGWMSGELFF. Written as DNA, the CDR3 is TGTGCCAGCAGCTTACGAGGGTGGATGTCCGGGGAGCTGTTTTTT.

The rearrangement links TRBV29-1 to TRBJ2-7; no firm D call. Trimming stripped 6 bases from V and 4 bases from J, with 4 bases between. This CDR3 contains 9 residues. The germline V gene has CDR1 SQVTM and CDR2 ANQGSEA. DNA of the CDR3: TGCAGCGTAGCGTACGAGCAGTACTTC. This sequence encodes CSVAYEQYF.

CDR3 bases: TGTGCCAGCAGCGGACGGACAGGGAGCACCGGGGAGCTGTTTTTT. Translating it yields CASSGRTGSTGELFF. The chain couples TRBV9 to TRBJ2-2; 8 bases fit TRBD1. The germline V gene has CDR1 SGDLS and CDR2 YYNGEE. Losses at the gene ends were 3 bases for V and 4 bases for J; bases not matched to a gene: 5. This CDR3 is built from 15 residues.

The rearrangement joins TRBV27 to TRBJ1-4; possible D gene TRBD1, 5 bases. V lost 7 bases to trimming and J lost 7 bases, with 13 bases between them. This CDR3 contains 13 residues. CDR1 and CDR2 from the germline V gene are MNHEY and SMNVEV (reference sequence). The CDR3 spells CASISGGGEKLFF. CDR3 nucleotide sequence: TGTGCCAGCATCTCGGGGGGGGGTGAAAAACTGTTTTTT.

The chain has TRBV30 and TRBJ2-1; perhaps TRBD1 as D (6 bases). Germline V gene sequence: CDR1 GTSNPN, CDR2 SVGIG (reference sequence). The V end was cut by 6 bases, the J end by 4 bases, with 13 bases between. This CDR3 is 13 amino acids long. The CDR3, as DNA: TGTGCCTGTCGGACAGTCCGATACAATGAGCAGTTCTTC. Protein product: CACRTVRYNEQFF.

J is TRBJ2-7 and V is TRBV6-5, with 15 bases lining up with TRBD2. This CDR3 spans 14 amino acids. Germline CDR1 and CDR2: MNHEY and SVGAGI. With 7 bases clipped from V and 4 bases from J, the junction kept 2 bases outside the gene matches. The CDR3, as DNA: TGTGCCAGCAAAGGGACTAGCGGGAGGTACGAGCAGTACTTC. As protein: CASKGTSGRYEQYF.

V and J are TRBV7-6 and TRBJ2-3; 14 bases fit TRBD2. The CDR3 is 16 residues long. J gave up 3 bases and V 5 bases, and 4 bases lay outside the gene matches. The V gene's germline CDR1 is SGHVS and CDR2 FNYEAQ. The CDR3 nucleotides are TGTGCCAGCAGCGAGCGACTAGCGGGAGGGACAGATACGCAGTATTTT. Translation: CASSERLAGGTDTQYF.

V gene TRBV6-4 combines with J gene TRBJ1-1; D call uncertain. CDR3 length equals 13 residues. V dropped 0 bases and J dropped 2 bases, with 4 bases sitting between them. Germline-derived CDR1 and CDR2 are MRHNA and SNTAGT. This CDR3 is CASSDSGNTEAFF. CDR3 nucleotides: TGTGCCAGCAGTGACTCCGGTAACACTGAAGCTTTCTTT.

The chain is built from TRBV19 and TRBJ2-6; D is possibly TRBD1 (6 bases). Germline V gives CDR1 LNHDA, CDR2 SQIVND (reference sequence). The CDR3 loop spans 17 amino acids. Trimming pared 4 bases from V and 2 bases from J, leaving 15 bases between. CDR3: CASSTTLNRAGANVLTF. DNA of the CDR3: TGTGCCAGTAGTACCACCCTGAACAGGGCTGGGGCCAACGTCCTGACTTTC.

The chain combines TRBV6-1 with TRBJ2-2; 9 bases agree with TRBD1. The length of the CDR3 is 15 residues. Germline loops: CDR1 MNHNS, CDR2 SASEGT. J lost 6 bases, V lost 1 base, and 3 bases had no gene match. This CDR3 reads CASSEGGQGSGELFF. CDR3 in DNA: TGTGCCAGCAGTGAAGGGGGACAGGGTTCCGGGGAGCTGTTTTTT.

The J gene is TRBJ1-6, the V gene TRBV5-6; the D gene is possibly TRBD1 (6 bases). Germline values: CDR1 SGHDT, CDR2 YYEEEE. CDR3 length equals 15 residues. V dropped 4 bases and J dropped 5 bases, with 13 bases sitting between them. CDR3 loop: CASSPVNRDNSPLHF. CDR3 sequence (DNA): TGTGCCAGCAGCCCGGTGAACAGGGATAATTCACCCCTCCACTTT.

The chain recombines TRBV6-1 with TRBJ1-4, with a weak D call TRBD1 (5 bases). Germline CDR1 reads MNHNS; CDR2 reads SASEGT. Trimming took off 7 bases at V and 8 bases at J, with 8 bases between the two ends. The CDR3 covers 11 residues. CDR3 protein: CASTWGEKLFF. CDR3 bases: TGTGCCAGCACGTGGGGCGAAAAACTGTTTTTT.